The rows below give T cell receptor beta chains drawn from one sample of a study of T cells in Graves' hyperthyroidism and ophthalmopathy. TCRdb reanalysed the multiplex PCR reads using MiXCR and keeps one entry per CDR3 protein. The sample lists roughly 280,000 distinct CDR3 sequences, 15% to 20% occurring once. Sequencing used blood. The receptors were gathered from a woman aged 55-75 years with Graves' ophthalmopathy. The CDR3 runs from the conserved cysteine through the conserved F or W. The order of the fields is J gene, clone size, V gene, D gene, CDR3 protein, CDR3 DNA. D genes are given only for firm matches. Size values are once, few and many counts, or a class for expanded clones, and some rows have none.

TRBJ2-3 few TRBV6-1 TRBD2 CASRLAGFATDTQYF TGTGCCAGCAGACTAGCGGGTTTTGCCACAGATACGCAGTATTTT
TRBJ2-5 many TRBV7-3 - CASSEGGSASETQYF TGTGCCAGCAGCGAAGGGGGGTCTGCCTCAGAGACCCAGTACTTC
TRBJ2-1 many TRBV7-9 TRBD2 CASSPPLAGIYNEQFF TGTGCCAGCAGCCCCCCCTTAGCGGGGATCTACAATGAGCAGTTCTTC
TRBJ2-1 - TRBV28 TRBD2 CASSPGGTSGSSYNEQFF TGTGCCAGCAGTCCGGGGGGGACTAGCGGAAGCTCCTACAATGAGCAGTTCTTC
TRBJ2-3 - TRBV20-1 - CSANRGDTTDTQYF TGCAGTGCTAACCGAGGGGATACCACAGATACGCAGTATTTT
TRBJ1-1 few TRBV2 - CASSGQSGTEAFF TGTGCCAGCAGTGGACAGTCGGGGACTGAAGCTTTCTTT
TRBJ2-3 many TRBV20-1 TRBD1 CSAREWSRGRNTDTQYF TGCAGTGCTAGAGAATGGTCCAGGGGGCGGAACACAGATACGCAGTATTTT
TRBJ2-2 - TRBV11-2 TRBD2 CASSPGGWRANTGELFF TGTGCCAGCAGCCCGGGGGGGTGGAGGGCGAACACCGGGGAGCTGTTTTTT
TRBJ2-7 few TRBV4-3 TRBD1 CASSQGRQGAHEQYF TGCGCCAGCAGCCAAGGGAGACAGGGGGCCCACGAGCAGTACTTC
TRBJ2-7 once TRBV5-1 - CASSLGAGDTLGEQYF TGCGCCAGCAGCCTCGGGGCAGGGGATACCCTTGGCGAGCAGTACTTC
TRBJ2-3 many TRBV20-1 - CSARLGTNTDTQYF TGCAGTGCCAGGTTGGGAACAAACACAGATACGCAGTATTTT
TRBJ2-1 many TRBV7-2 - CASSSTLAGPSYNEQFF TGTGCCAGCAGCAGTACTTTAGCAGGACCCTCCTACAATGAGCAGTTCTTC
TRBJ1-1 many TRBV5-1 TRBD1 CASSLGDRVPNTEAFF TGCGCCAGCAGCTTGGGTGACAGGGTCCCGAACACTGAAGCTTTCTTT
TRBJ2-4 - TRBV14 TRBD1 CASSQGQGSIQYF TGTGCCAGCAGCCAAGGACAGGGGAGCATTCAGTACTTC
TRBJ2-7 many TRBV12-3/TRBV12-4 - CASSFWGPSYEQYF TGTGCCAGCAGTTTCTGGGGTCCCTCCTACGAGCAGTACTTC
TRBJ2-1 many TRBV12-3/TRBV12-4 - CASAPEGGNEQFF TGTGCCAGTGCCCCCGAGGGAGGCAATGAGCAGTTCTTC
TRBJ2-3 many TRBV18 - CASSDIAGTDTQYF TGTGCCAGCTCTGATATAGCGGGCACAGATACGCAGTATTTT
TRBJ1-2 few TRBV28 - CASSLSYFGYTF TGTGCCAGCAGTTTAAGCTACTTTGGCTACACCTTC
TRBJ2-5 many TRBV10-3 TRBD2 CAISDRSSGQETQYF TGTGCCATCAGTGATCGGTCTAGCGGGCAAGAGACCCAGTACTTC
TRBJ2-3 - TRBV28 TRBD1 CASSPRGTGGADTQYF TGTGCCAGCAGTCCCAGAGGGACAGGGGGCGCAGATACGCAGTATTTT
TRBJ2-3 many TRBV6-1 TRBD2 CASSSPAGGANTQYF TGTGCCAGCAGTTCCCCAGCGGGGGGGGCGAATACGCAGTATTTT
TRBJ2-7 many TRBV7-2 - CASRNQQGHHEQYF TGTGCCAGCAGAAACCAACAGGGTCACCACGAGCAGTACTTC
TRBJ2-7 - TRBV2 TRBD1 CASDPGQSNSYEQYF TGTGCCAGCGATCCGGGACAGTCAAACTCCTACGAGCAGTACTTC
TRBJ2-7 once TRBV25-1 TRBD1 CASSVVGTAHEQYF TGTGCCAGCAGTGTAGTAGGGACAGCCCACGAGCAGTACTTC
TRBJ2-3 many TRBV7-9 TRBD2 CASSRGSPGLAGTDTQYF TGTGCCAGCAGTCGAGGTTCCCCGGGACTAGCGGGCACAGATACGCAGTATTTT
TRBJ2-1 many TRBV7-8 - CASSRLGRRWDNEQFF TGTGCCAGCAGCCGCCTGGGGCGGAGATGGGACAATGAGCAGTTCTTC
TRBJ1-3 - TRBV5-8 TRBD1 CASSLSARGYGNTIYF TGTGCCAGCAGCTTGTCGGCCAGGGGGTATGGAAACACCATATATTTT
TRBJ2-3 many TRBV28 - CASTVGGDSTDTQYF TGTGCCAGCACGGTAGGGGGAGATAGCACAGATACGCAGTATTTT
TRBJ2-5 few TRBV29-1 TRBD1 CSVGGGRGLLETQYF TGCAGCGTCGGGGGCGGCAGGGGGCTATTAGAGACCCAGTACTTC
TRBJ2-3 few TRBV7-9 - CASTPRRALAKADTQYF TGTGCCAGCACCCCGCGAAGGGCCTTAGCAAAAGCAGATACGCAGTATTTT
TRBJ2-6 many TRBV7-2 TRBD2 CASSFGLAGVAGANVLTF TGTGCCAGCAGCTTCGGACTAGCGGGAGTAGCTGGGGCCAACGTCCTGACTTTC
TRBJ2-2 - TRBV18 - CASSPRGSRSTGELFF TGTGCCAGCTCACCACGGGGATCTAGGAGCACCGGGGAGCTGTTTTTT
TRBJ2-3 many TRBV7-2 - CASSRRPSTDTQYF TGTGCCAGCAGCCGACGACCAAGCACAGATACGCAGTATTTT
TRBJ1-2 many TRBV5-1 - CASSLGGLNYGYTF TGCGCCAGCAGCTTGGGGGGGTTAAACTATGGCTACACCTTC
TRBJ1-5 many TRBV20-1 - CSAPYLGDSNQPQHF TGCAGTGCTCCGTATTTGGGGGATAGCAATCAGCCCCAGCATTTT
TRBJ1-6 - TRBV12-3/TRBV12-4 TRBD1 CASSLTGGQSPLHF TGTGCCAGCAGTTTAACAGGGGGCCAATCACCCCTCCACTTT
TRBJ1-2 few TRBV6-1 - CASSDPGTSNYGYTF TGTGCCAGCAGTGATCCCGGGACAAGTAACTATGGCTACACCTTC
TRBJ2-1 few TRBV13 - CASSLDLVTYNEQFF TGTGCCAGCAGCTTAGACCTCGTCACCTACAATGAGCAGTTCTTC
TRBJ1-1 - TRBV6-2/TRBV6-3 - CASRQGRTTEAFF TGTGCTAGCAGGCAGGGGAGGACCACTGAAGCTTTCTTT